The TCR beta chain described here comes from a study of T cells after yellow fever vaccination. Ten or more counts support this clonotype. Overall study results and limits: Practically every clonotype that responded to the vaccine could not be detected in sorted memory subsets on day 0.

Losses at the gene ends were 3 bases for V and 5 bases for J; bases not matched to a gene: 9. The CDR3 length is 15 residues. TCRdb re-analysed the 5' RACE reads in MiXCR, keeping a single row per CDR3 protein. This table has tens of thousands of distinct CDR3 sequences, over 9.5% appearing once. The TCR originated in a man between 18 and 35 years old who received the YFV17D yellow fever vaccine. The gene calls are TRBV12-3 or TRBV12-4 and TRBJ2-5; TRBD2 agrees at 7 bases. Sample: PBMCs, either bulk or a sorted T-cell subset (CD4+, CD8+, memory, or dextramer-sorted; not recorded which), taken more than 14 days after the first yellow fever vaccination. The CDR3: CASSFQGLLMETQYF. In DNA, the CDR3 is TGTGCCAGCAGTTTCCAGGGACTATTGATGGAGACCCAGTACTTC.